These 25 T cell receptor beta chains came from one sample sequenced in a study of breast tumors, draining lymph nodes, adjacent tissues. One entry per CDR3 protein, called by TCRdb with MiXCR from the multiplex PCR reads. The sample lists some 230,000 distinct CDR3 sequences, approximately 36% occurring once. Breast cancer patients provided tissue from their axillary draining lymph nodes. Sample: axillary lymph node tissue. Receptor source: a female donor with breast cancer. Some clones in this sample may be carry-over from other donors' samples.

At least ten counts were recorded for this clonotype. The chain couples TRBV6-5 to TRBJ2-7; 9 bases agree with TRBD1. The germline V gene encodes CDR1 MNHEY and CDR2 SVGAGI. The CDR3 spans 17 residues. The V and J ends lost 6 bases and 5 bases, in that order; junction bases with no gene match: 17. The CDR3 here is CASSTRGRGTGLNEQYF. The CDR3 DNA is TGTGCCAGCAGCACCCGGGGACGCGGGACAGGGCTCAACGAGCAGTACTTC.

This clonotype was observed many times. The chain employs TRBV5-8 and TRBJ1-6, with no clear D. Per germline, CDR1 SGHTS and CDR2 YDEGEE. Between the trimmed V and J ends, which lost 4 bases and 0 bases, there was a span of 8 bases. The CDR3 has 15 residues. The DNA of the CDR3 is TGTGCCAGCAGCCCCCGGAGCTCCTATAATTCACCCCTCCACTTT. Its translation: CASSPRSSYNSPLHF.

As concerns this clonotype: A read error may account for a junction end that differs from germline. V is TRBV12-3 or TRBV12-4 and J is TRBJ2-6, with no clear D. The CDR3 runs 16 residues. The CDR3 region is CAGSQALGSGANVLTF. The CDR3 DNA reads as TGTGCCGGCAGCCAAGCTCTAGGGTCTGGGGCCAACGTCCTGACTTTC.

This clonotype was recorded many times. The chain links TRBV5-1 to TRBJ1-2; D gene ambiguous. Germline V lookup: CDR1 SGHRS, CDR2 YFSETQ. The CDR3 is 13 residues long. V was trimmed by 2 bases and J by 4 bases, leaving 9 bases between them. The chain's CDR3 is CASSFTFSYGYTF. As DNA, the CDR3 is TGCGCCAGCAGCTTTACGTTTAGCTATGGCTACACCTTC.

This clonotype was seen ten or more times. The J gene is TRBJ2-3, the V gene TRBV7-2, with D hard to call. This CDR3 region has 14 residues. Germline V lookup: CDR1 SGHTA, CDR2 FQGNSA. Trimming shortened V by 1 base and J by 8 bases, and 13 bases separated the two germline ends. The CDR3: CASSLVIGPGTQYF. The DNA for the CDR3 is TGTGCCAGCAGCTTAGTTATTGGGCCGGGTACGCAGTATTTT. Full variable domain (remainder filled in from reference TRBV7-2 and TRBJ2-3): GAGVSQSPSNKVTEKGKDVELRCDPISGHTALYWYRQSLGQGLEFLIYFQGNSAPDKSGLPSDRFSAERTGGSVSTLTIQRTQQEDSAVYLCASSLVIGPGTQYFGPGTRLTVL.

To note about this clonotype: Being one base from a much bigger clone, this may be a read error. The chain links TRBV6-1 to TRBJ1-4; 7 positions match TRBD1. The ends lost 2 bases at V and 6 bases at J; junction bases unmatched: 6. This CDR3 has 15 amino acids. Germline lookup yields CDR1 MNHNS and CDR2 SASEGT. The CDR3 coding sequence is TGTGCCAGCAGTGAATTTAGGGGGCTAGATGAAAAACTGTTTTTT. Its protein product is CASSEFRGLDEKLFF.

This clonotype has ten or more counts. The chain joins TRBV2 to TRBJ2-2; TRBD1 aligns across 8 bases. The germline V gene has CDR1 SNHLY and CDR2 FYNNEI. V shed 6 bases and J 1 base; nucleotides not matched to a gene: 4. The length of the CDR3 is 15 residues. CDR3 sequence: CASRVGTGNTGELFF. DNA of the CDR3: TGTGCCAGCAGAGTTGGGACAGGGAACACCGGGGAGCTGTTTTTT.

This clonotype was found many times. The rearrangement joins TRBV12-3 or TRBV12-4 to TRBJ2-1; TRBD2 matches 9 bases. The CDR3 sequence is 15 residues long. V was pared by 3 bases and J by 2 bases, with 2 bases of the junction left unmatched. CDR3 loop: CASSFGGRAYNEQFF. The CDR3 DNA reads as TGTGCCAGCAGTTTTGGCGGGAGGGCCTACAATGAGCAGTTCTTC.

V and J are TRBV9 and TRBJ2-7; D gene ambiguous. The CDR3 extends over 12 amino acids. From germline, CDR1 is SGDLS and CDR2 YYNGEE. Deletions cut 3 bases from V and 2 bases from J, with 6 bases between. CDR3 protein: CASSGPPYEQYF. DNA of the CDR3: TGTGCCAGCAGCGGGCCACCCTACGAGCAGTACTTC.

Regarding this clonotype: The CDR3 does not close with the conserved phenylalanine or tryptophan, likely indicating a read error. This chain uses TRBV20-1 with TRBJ1-5; 8 bases align to TRBD1. The CDR3 loop spans 14 amino acids. V trimming: 4 bases; J trimming: 4 bases; junction bases outside the gene matches: 6. Germline assignment: CDR1 DFQATT and CDR2 SNEGSKA (reference sequence). CDR3 amino acids: CSAIGQGPNQPQHG. In DNA, the CDR3 is TGCAGTGCTATTGGACAGGGCCCAAATCAGCCCCAGCATGGT.

The table lists this clonotype with many counts. The chain carries TRBV2 and TRBJ2-5; no clear D gene. V was cut by 1 base and J by 7 bases, with 4 bases left in between. This CDR3 comprises 11 residues. Germline V gene sequence: CDR1 SNHLY, CDR2 FYNNEI. The CDR3: CASSEGRTQYF. The CDR3 DNA reads as TGTGCCAGCAGTGAAGGGCGGACCCAGTACTTC.

The chain carries TRBV3-1 and TRBJ1-3, with a weak D call TRBD1 (5 bases). This CDR3 region has 14 residues. CDR1 and CDR2 (germline): LGHDT, YNNKEL (reference sequence). The V and J ends lost 4 bases and 2 bases respectively, with 9 bases between them. CDR3 amino acids: CASSPGLTGNTIYF. The CDR3 DNA reads as TGTGCCAGCAGCCCGGGACTCACTGGAAACACCATATATTTT.

In its sample, this clonotype was seen many times. The V gene is TRBV6-5, the J gene TRBJ2-3; the D gene is possibly TRBD1 (9 bases). CDR1 is MNHEY, CDR2 SVGAGI, per germline. V lost 10 bases to trimming and J lost 5 bases, with 19 bases between them. The CDR3 length is 14 residues. The CDR3 nucleotides read TGTGCCATTGGGGCGGGGGGACAGGGAGATACGCAGTATTTT. Protein: CAIGAGGQGDTQYF.

The rearrangement uses TRBV7-6 and TRBJ2-5; 8 bases fit TRBD1. The CDR3 extends over 16 amino acids. Trimming at V came to 5 bases and at J to 4 bases, leaving 12 bases not matched to a gene. Looked up from germline, CDR1 is SGHVS and CDR2 is FNYEAQ. CDR3 sequence reads: CASSPLDRGPIETQYF. In DNA, the CDR3 is TGTGCCAGCAGCCCCCTAGACAGGGGTCCGATAGAGACCCAGTACTTC.

The chain combines TRBV20-1 with TRBJ1-3; D unresolved. Trimming took 7 bases from V and 9 from J, leaving 22 bases between them. The germline V gene has CDR1 DFQATT and CDR2 SNEGSKA (reference sequence). This CDR3 is 14 amino acids long. Here the CDR3 reads CSVRFLAGVSTIYF. The CDR3 nucleotides are TGCAGTGTGAGGTTCCTAGCGGGAGTGTCCACCATATATTTT.

In nucleotides, the CDR3 is TGTGCCAGCAGAAGACCCGGGACCGGTTCGATTTCACCCCTCCACTTT. This sequence encodes CASRRPGTGSISPLHF. V gene TRBV7-2 combines with J gene TRBJ1-6, with D possibly being TRBD1 (5 bases). The CDR3 contains 16 residues. Trimming left V 6 bases short and J 9 bases short, with 21 bases between. CDR1 and CDR2 from the germline V gene are SGHTA and FQGNSA.

This clonotype was observed at least ten times. The chain is built from TRBV6-1 and TRBJ1-5, with 9 bases fitting TRBD1. Trimming cost V 6 bases and J 6 bases; bases outside gene matches: 6. CDR3 length equals 14 residues. Looked up from germline, CDR1 is MNHNS and CDR2 is SASEGT. The CDR3 sequence: CASRSQGASQPQHF. The CDR3 DNA reads as TGTGCCAGCAGATCACAGGGGGCTTCTCAGCCCCAGCATTTT.

This clonotype was counted at least ten times. This rearrangement joins TRBV20-1 to TRBJ2-1; D might be TRBD1 or TRBD2, each matching 5 bases. The germline V gene has CDR1 DFQATT and CDR2 SNEGSKA (reference sequence). The CDR3 loop spans 17 amino acids. V shed 0 bases and J shed 0 bases, with 15 bases lying between them. CDR3 region: CSARDQGRLASYNEQFF. The CDR3 nucleotides are TGCAGTGCTAGAGATCAGGGCAGGCTAGCCTCCTACAATGAGCAGTTCTTC.

CDR3 nucleotides: TGCGCCAGCAGCTTTACCCTATTTAGCTCCTACAATGAGCAGTTCTTC. This translates into CASSFTLFSSYNEQFF. V gene TRBV4-3 combines with J gene TRBJ2-1, with D unclear. V was pared by 5 bases and J by 0 bases, with 14 bases between. The germline V gene has CDR1 LGHNA and CDR2 YSLEER. This CDR3 contains 16 residues.

The chain has TRBV11-2 and TRBJ2-4; 10 nucleotides align to TRBD1. The length of the CDR3 is 17 residues. From germline, CDR1 is SGHAT and CDR2 FQNNGV. Trimming removed 6 bases from V and 8 bases from J; junction bases left unmatched: 16. The chain's CDR3 is CASRRPGQGTLQDIQYF. CDR3 in DNA: TGTGCCAGCAGACGACCGGGACAGGGGACCCTGCAGGACATTCAGTACTTC.

V usage is TRBV7-9 and J usage is TRBJ2-5, with TRBD1 matching 7 bases. CDR1 SEHNR and CDR2 FQNEAQ come from the germline V gene (reference sequence). This CDR3 contains 14 residues. V shed 6 bases and J 0 bases; nucleotides not matched to a gene: 4. CDR3 sequence (DNA): TGTGCCAGCAGGAAGGGGACAGACCAAGAGACCCAGTACTTC. As protein: CASRKGTDQETQYF.

This clonotype came up many times. V is TRBV15 and J is TRBJ2-7; TRBD1 might be the D (6 bases). Trimming took 2 bases from V and 8 from J, leaving 10 bases between them. CDR3 size: 12 residues. Germline V gene lookup returns CDR1 LNHNV and CDR2 YYDKDF (reference sequence). CDR3 protein: CATSRQDSQQYF. The DNA for the CDR3 is TGTGCCACCAGCAGACAGGACAGCCAGCAGTACTTC.

A note on this clonotype: One end of the junction does not line up with germline, which may come from a read error. The chain combines TRBV5-8 with TRBJ1-2; 9 bases align to TRBD1. The germline V gene has CDR1 SGHTS and CDR2 YDEGEE. The CDR3 is 13 residues long. The CDR3 DNA follows: TGCGCCAGCAGCCCTAGGACAGGGGATGGCTACACCTTC. Translating it yields CASSPRTGDGYTF.

This clonotype has at least ten counts. The chain couples TRBV5-8 to TRBJ1-2; the D gene is possibly TRBD1 (6 bases). Deletions cut 7 bases from V and 5 bases from J, with 21 bases between. This CDR3 region has 15 residues. Germline lookup yields CDR1 SGHTS and CDR2 YDEGEE. The CDR3 nucleotides read TGTGCCAGCGCCCCGGGAACAGGGTCGTTTTATGGCTACACCTTC. Its protein is CASAPGTGSFYGYTF.

This clonotype was detected ten times or more. This sequence joins TRBV7-2 and TRBJ2-5; D remains ambiguous. Trimming removed 2 bases from V and 2 bases from J, with 12 bases in between. CDR1 is SGHTA, CDR2 FQGNSA, per germline. This CDR3 spans 15 amino acids. The CDR3 region is CASSLRSKIQETQYF. As DNA, the CDR3 is TGTGCCAGCAGCTTAAGGTCGAAGATTCAAGAGACCCAGTACTTC.